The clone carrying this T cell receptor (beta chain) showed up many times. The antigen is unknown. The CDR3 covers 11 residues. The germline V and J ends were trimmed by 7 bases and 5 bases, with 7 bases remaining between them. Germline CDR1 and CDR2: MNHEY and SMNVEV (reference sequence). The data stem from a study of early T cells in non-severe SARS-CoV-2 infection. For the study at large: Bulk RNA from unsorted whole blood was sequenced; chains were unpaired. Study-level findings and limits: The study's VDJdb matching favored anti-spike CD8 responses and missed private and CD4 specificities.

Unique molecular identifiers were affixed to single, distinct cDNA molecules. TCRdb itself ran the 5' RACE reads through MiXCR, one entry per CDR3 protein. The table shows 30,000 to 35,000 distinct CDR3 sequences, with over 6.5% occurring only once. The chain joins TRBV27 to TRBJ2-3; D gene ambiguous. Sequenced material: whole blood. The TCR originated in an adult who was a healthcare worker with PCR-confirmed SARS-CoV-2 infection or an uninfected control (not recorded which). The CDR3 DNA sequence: TGTGCCAGCACCTTATTAGATACGCAGTATTTT. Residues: CASTLLDTQYF.